A selection of T cell receptor beta chains follows, all from one sample in a study of blood T cell repertoires in COVID-19. TCRdb keeps only in-frame clones here, not all; method: immunoSEQ multiplex PCR. The table records 120,000 or so clones, about 87% of them present only once. Source material: peripheral blood. Receptor source: a woman aged 45-59 years with acute or convalescent COVID-19. Each CDR3 is given with its conserved first and last residue. Fields, in order: clone size, D gene, J gene, V gene, CDR3 protein, CDR3 DNA. D genes are given only for firm matches. Clone sizes are given selectively: once, few, many, or a class where the clone is expanded.

NA	NA	TRBJ2-2	TRBV2	CASSERGAMDTGELFF	TGTGCCAGCAGTGAACGGGGGGCTATGGACACCGGGGAGCTGTTTTTT
NA	NA	TRBJ1-1	TRBV12-3/TRBV12-4	CASSFTQNTEAFF	TGTGCCAGCAGCTTCACACAGAACACTGAAGCTTTCTTT
NA	NA	TRBJ1-4	TRBV27	CASSLGWTRRHEKLFF	TGTGCCAGCAGTTTAGGGTGGACACGAAGGCATGAAAAACTGTTTTTT
NA	TRBD1	TRBJ2-1	TRBV10-3	CAITPRTGYNEQFF	TGTGCCATCACCCCCCGGACAGGCTACAATGAGCAGTTCTTC
once	TRBD2	TRBJ2-5	TRBV3-1/TRBV3-2	CASSQDGLGLAGGLQETQYF	TGTGCCAGCAGCCAAGATGGGCTCGGACTAGCGGGGGGGCTTCAAGAGACCCAGTACTTC
NA	NA	TRBJ1-2	TRBV28	CASSLIGEPRGYTF	TGTGCCAGCAGCCTAATCGGTGAGCCCCGAGGCTACACCTTC
NA	TRBD2	TRBJ2-7	TRBV6-5	CASLDSTSGGYEQYF	TGTGCCAGTCTTGACTCGACTAGCGGGGGATACGAGCAGTACTTC
few	NA	TRBJ2-2	TRBV7-9	CASSDNFPGELFF	TGTGCCAGCAGCGACAACTTCCCCGGGGAGCTGTTTTTT
NA	TRBD2	TRBJ2-3	TRBV29-1	CSVEGLAGGRDRYTQYF	TGCAGCGTCGAGGGACTAGCGGGGGGGAGAGATAGGTATACGCAGTATTTT
NA	TRBD1	TRBJ2-2	TRBV5-6	CASSLGDRGPGELFF	TGTGCCAGCAGCTTGGGGGACAGGGGGCCCGGGGAGCTGTTTTTT
NA	TRBD1	TRBJ1-2	TRBV6-5	CASSYLGTGGNYGYTF	TGTGCCAGCAGTTACCTGGGGACAGGGGGCAATTATGGCTACACCTTC
once	NA	TRBJ1-5	TRBV18	CASSPSEQGGDQPQHF	TGTGCCAGCTCACCTTCTGAACAGGGAGGGGATCAGCCCCAGCATTTT
NA	TRBD1	TRBJ1-1	TRBV3-1/TRBV3-2	CASSQVDRDTEAFF	TGTGCCAGCAGCCAGGTTGACAGGGATACTGAAGCTTTCTTT
NA	NA	TRBJ1-1	TRBV18	CASSPMEGEAFF	TGTGCCAGCTCACCAATGGAGGGTGAAGCTTTCTTT
NA	NA	TRBJ2-7	TRBV19	CASSRKLSYEQYF	TGTGCCAGTAGTAGAAAACTCTCCTACGAGCAGTACTTC
NA	TRBD2	TRBJ2-1	TRBV5-1	CASTASGGSTSYNEQFF	TGCGCCAGCACGGCTAGCGGGGGTTCCACTTCCTACAATGAGCAGTTCTTC
once	NA	TRBJ2-7	TRBV6-2/TRBV6-3	CASSLDSYGVEQYF	TGTGCCAGCAGCTTGGACTCTTACGGAGTCGAGCAGTACTTC
NA	TRBD1	TRBJ2-1	TRBV19	CASSAPGQGTNEQFF	TGTGCCAGTAGTGCCCCGGGACAGGGTACCAATGAGCAGTTCTTC
NA	NA	TRBJ1-1	TRBV19	CASRTANTNTEAFF	TGTGCCAGTAGGACAGCTAATACGAACACTGAAGCTTTCTTT
NA	TRBD2	TRBJ2-7	TRBV20-1	CSASPIAGASSYEQYF	TGCAGTGCTAGTCCCATAGCGGGGGCTAGCTCCTACGAGCAGTACTTC
NA	NA	TRBJ2-1	TRBV7-2	CASSLQGSYNEQFF	TGTGCCAGCTCATTACAGGGCTCCTACAATGAGCAGTTCTTC
NA	NA	TRBJ2-4	TRBV11-2	CASSSDMKNIQYF	TGTGCCAGCAGCTCGGACATGAAAAACATTCAGTACTTC
NA	TRBD2	TRBJ2-1	TRBV12-5	CASGLLLGGTRGDEQFF	TGTGCTAGTGGTTTGCTCCTGGGGGGGACTCGAGGGGATGAGCAGTTCTTC
NA	TRBD2	TRBJ2-1	TRBV18	CASSVGLAGLNEQFF	TGTGCCAGCTCAGTGGGACTAGCGGGACTCAATGAGCAGTTCTTC
NA	TRBD2	TRBJ2-7	TRBV5-1	CASTRGTSKTYEQYF	TGCGCCAGTACGCGTGGGACTAGCAAAACCTACGAGCAGTACTTC
NA	TRBD2	TRBJ2-7	TRBV7-8	CASSRTLAGAYYEQYF	TGTGCCAGCAGCCGAACACTAGCGGGGGCCTATTACGAGCAGTACTTC
NA	NA	TRBJ2-1	TRBV9	CASSVGLEGSYNEQFF	TGTGCCAGCAGCGTAGGACTAGAAGGGTCTTACAATGAGCAGTTCTTC
once	NA	TRBJ1-6	TRBV13	CASSFYNGDSPLHF	TGTGCCAGCAGCTTCTACAACGGGGATTCACCCCTCCACTTT